Detailed here is one T cell receptor beta chain. Its cognate antigen has yet to be identified. Per-nucleotide qualities are absent, and no much larger clonotype sits a single base away. Library creation used the immunoSEQ multiplex PCR assay. Held by TCRdb, this immuneACCESS table contains in-frame sequences only and omits some clones. Under half of the omission traces to an unresolved V gene where checked; the cause of the rest is unknown. Recorded for this sample are approximately 89,000 clones; more than 70% of them occurred a single time. Jointly, the top ten make up less than 2.5% of the sample. This record belongs to a study of control samples from healthy donors and cancer patients (TCRdb year 2020). The CDR3, from cysteine to phenylalanine, totals 13 residues. The only DNA kept is the CDR3, 39 bases in frame from the first base. The germline V gene yields MNHEY for CDR1 and SVGAGI for CDR2. A distance of 9 bases separates the germline ends of V and J, which lose 7 bases and 1 base respectively.

The rearranged segments are TRBV6-5 and TRBJ2-3, with the D gene not clear enough to name. This TCR came from a woman aged 40 to 55 in good health. The specimen sequenced was blood. The CDR3 sequence is CASTKDRTDTQYF. Here is the DNA: TGTGCCAGCACCAAGGACCGCACAGATACGCAGTATTTT.